This TCR beta chain was profiled in a study of blood T cell repertoires in COVID-19. Study summary: Acute and convalescent COVID-19 samples came from the United States, Italy and Spain. PBMCs, B-cell-depleted T cells, or T cells were the source of the cDNA or gDNA that made up the material.

The junction had 13 bases not matched to a gene; V was cut back by 4 bases and J by 5 bases. The CDR3 runs 19 residues. The V gene's germline CDR1 is SGDLS and CDR2 YYNGEE. Study processing details: Reference gene primer amplification in the assay estimated nucleated cell counts. Here immunoSEQ multiplex PCR was the method, and the copy in TCRdb shows in-frame clones only, minus some. The V and J calls and clone size come from that table; D and trimming were worked out from the DNA. Among 190,000 or so clones, about 86% were seen once, and the ten largest hold 2.5% to 3%. The TCR originated in a woman aged 25 to 39 with active or convalescent COVID-19. The sample consisted of peripheral blood. The chain joins TRBV9 to TRBJ2-1, with 15 positions matching TRBD2. DNA of the CDR3: TGTGCCAGCAGCTTTGGACTAGCGGGGGGGCCGAGAGCCGACAATGAGCAGTTCTTC. Amino acids: CASSFGLAGGPRADNEQFF.